The subject of this entry is one TCR beta chain. This clonotype was seen only a few times. The antigen this receptor binds is unknown. No qualities accompany the bases; no much larger clone lies one base away. This record comes from a study of T cells in Graves' hyperthyroidism and ophthalmopathy (dated by TCRdb to the late 2010s). Study-level background: Peripheral blood was sampled at the time of initial diagnosis, prior to any treatment. A discovery cohort of roughly 96 patients, 43 with Graves' ophthalmopathy and about 58 with stable Graves' hyperthyroidism, was used to find distinguishing TCR V-J signatures. After blood sampling, hyperthyroidism patients were treated with methimazole at a starting dose of 30 mg daily, and ophthalmopathy patients were treated with high-dose intravenous methylprednisolone. An independent validation cohort of around 19 hyperthyroidism patients and 15 or so patients who later progressed to ophthalmopathy tested prospective prediction of ophthalmopathy. The paper describes TCR Vbeta CDR3 sequencing of 120 to 150 peripheral blood samples, made up of roughly 45 ophthalmopathy patients, some 80 hyperthyroidism patients and approximately 17 progressor patients. The 100 discovery patients were divided at random into training and test sets in a 7:3 ratio. In roughly six Graves' hyperthyroidism patients, the study also compared T-cell repertoires from thyroid tissue with T-cell repertoires from blood.

Graves' hyperthyroidism was defined as stable when no progression to ophthalmopathy occurred over 18 months of follow-up. Hyperthyroidism patients were aged 18 to 65 years and newly diagnosed, with disease duration of less than 2 months. The study excluded patients with uncontrolled infections, other autoimmune diseases, pregnancy or lactation. Diagnoses were established on the basis of clinical symptoms, serum thyroxine and TRAb, thyroid ultrasound, and orbital computed tomography. Ficoll-Paque density gradient centrifugation was used to isolate PBMCs from 8 to 10 ml of fresh peripheral blood. Trizol reagent was used to extract total RNA, and RNA quality was then checked on an Agilent 2100 Bioanalyzer. The TCR beta CDR3 regions were amplified from the RNA transcripts. For the first round of RT-PCR on the TCR CDR3, the HTBI primer set was used together with the Qiagen OneStep RT-PCR kit. Libraries were constructed in a second round of multiplex PCR, after which size selection and purification were performed. Libraries were sequenced paired-end with 100 bp reads on an Illumina HiSeq2000. Turning to the authors' computational methods: Raw data were processed with SOAPnuke, discarding reads with adapters, uncalled bases, mean Phred below 15, or no exact constant-primer or identifier match. High-quality paired reads were merged with COPE v1.2.5, and unique nucleotide sequences were defined as clonotypes. MiTCR v1.1 was used to align the clonotypes against IMGT TRBV, TRBD and TRBJ reference segments. Analysis was restricted to V-J combinations with a frequency above 0.0001, which covered 98% to 99.2% of repertoires. A TCS score was defined as the ratio of F50 (clonal expansion) to E x V (chaos), with BLOSUM62-based TCRdist applied between CDR3 peptides within each V-J. Welch's t-statistics and random forest reduced approximately 520 V-J features to about 13, which were used in a naive Bayes classifier (R e1071). TCRdb handled the public reads itself, with Q25 trimming in fastp and clone calling in MiXCR, and kept productive beta chains. One record per CDR3 amino acid sequence lists the most common genes and DNA. The V and J calls here are based on TCRdb, not the publication. Across this sample there are a few hundred thousand distinct CDR3 sequences, with 13% seen only once. The top ten clones comprise around a tenth of the sample.

Its CDR3 holds 14 amino acids, cysteine through phenylalanine. This entry keeps only the CDR3 DNA: 42 bases, framed from base 1. In the germline V gene, CDR1 corresponds to MNHEY and CDR2 to SVGEGT. The V end loses 6 bases and the J end loses 7 bases, and a stretch of 19 bases separates them. On the study overall, not on this receptor specifically: A model built on a 13 V-J signature distinguished ophthalmopathy from stable hyperthyroidism, reaching roughly 88% sensitivity and about 81% specificity in cross-validation and 80%/75% in testing. In validation, progression to ophthalmopathy was predicted by the model with 65% to 71% sensitivity and around 75% specificity, a median of about 6.4 months before onset. Most expanded thyroid clonotypes (frequency above 0.001) were also found in blood, which suggests that blood repertoires may mirror thyroid immune responses. No statistical method was used to fix the sample size in advance, and group allocation was not hidden from the investigators.

The clonotype originates from a woman aged 18-35 years with Graves' hyperthyroidism. The sample was blood. The receptor chain draws on TRBV6-2 or TRBV6-3 and TRBJ2-7, and the D gene may be TRBD2, 5 bases matching. CDR3 protein: CASSYRGPTKEQYF. The DNA sequence is TGTGCCAGCAGCTACAGAGGGCCCACTAAAGAGCAGTACTTC.